Listed below are T cell receptor beta chains from one sample, sequenced in a study of Ad26.COV2.S vaccination and SARS-CoV-2 variants. Produced via immunoSEQ multiplex PCR; TCRdb's table is partial and in-frame only. The sample lists 250,000 or so clones, around nine tenths occurring once. The starting material was peripheral blood, obtained in a trial of Ad26.COV2.S vaccine versus placebo. These TCRs come from a person between 18 and 65 years old who received the Ad26.COV2.S COVID-19 vaccine or a placebo. Each CDR3 is given with its conserved first and last residue. D genes are given only for firm matches. Expanded clones are given a class, and other clones once, few, many or no size at all.

TRBJ2-7 | NA | NA | TRBV19 | TGTGCCAGTAGTATACGGGAGAGGGGAACCTACGAGCAGTACTTC | CASSIRERGTYEQYF
TRBJ1-2 | TRBD1 | NA | TRBV27 | TGTGCCAGCAGATCCTCAGGGGGCGGTCATAGGGGCTACACCTTC | CASRSSGGGHRGYTF
TRBJ2-1 | NA | NA | TRBV4-3 | TGCGCCAGCAGCCAAGATTATCCCAATGAGCAGTTCTTC | CASSQDYPNEQFF
TRBJ2-1 | NA | NA | TRBV18 | TGTGCCAGCTCACCAGGGTTTCACAGCCGCTACAATGAGCAGTTCTTC | CASSPGFHSRYNEQFF
TRBJ2-1 | NA | once | TRBV18 | TGTGCCAGCTCACTAAACGTCCTTGCAAATGAGCAGTTCTTC | CASSLNVLANEQFF
TRBJ1-1 | TRBD1 | NA | TRBV7-9 | TGTGCCAGCAGCTTCGTTCACGGACAGGGCGCCGCTGAAGCTTTCTTT | CASSFVHGQGAAEAFF
TRBJ2-5 | TRBD2 | NA | TRBV18 | TGTGCCAGCTCCCTACTAGCGGAGACCCAGTACTTC | CASSLLAETQYF
TRBJ1-3 | TRBD1 | NA | TRBV9 | TGTGCCAGCAGCCAGGGACAGGATCTCTCTGGAAACACCATATATTTT | CASSQGQDLSGNTIYF
TRBJ2-1 | TRBD2 | NA | TRBV5-4 | TGTGCCAGCAGATCCCCACTAGCGGGAGATTATAATGAGCAGTTCTTC | CASRSPLAGDYNEQFF
TRBJ2-3 | NA | NA | TRBV7-2 | TGTGCCAGCAGCAAGGGACAAACTCGGGATACGCAGTATTTT | CASSKGQTRDTQYF
TRBJ2-2 | NA | NA | TRBV15 | TGTGCCACCAGCAGATCACTCGGGACAAACACCGGGGAGCTGTTTTTT | CATSRSLGTNTGELFF
TRBJ2-1 | NA | NA | TRBV12-3/TRBV12-4 | TGTGCCAGCAGTTTGTCGGAATACAGTGAGCAGTTCTTC | CASSLSEYSEQFF
TRBJ2-1 | TRBD2 | once | TRBV5-1 | TGCGCCAGCAGCTTGGTTGCGGGAGTACCCTACAATGAGCAGTTCTTC | CASSLVAGVPYNEQFF
TRBJ2-6 | TRBD1 | NA | TRBV2 | TGTGCCAGCAGCCCCGGGACAGTTGCAAACTCTGGGGCCAACGTCCTGACTTTC | CASSPGTVANSGANVLTF
TRBJ1-1 | NA | NA | TRBV11-2 | TGTGCCAGCAGCTTAGTCCCGGGTAGCACTGAAGCTTTCTTT | CASSLVPGSTEAFF
TRBJ1-1 | NA | few | TRBV18 | TGTGCCAGCTCATCCAGGGGTACTGAAGCTTTCTTT | CASSSRGTEAFF
TRBJ2-1 | TRBD2 | NA | TRBV6-5 | TGTGCCAGCAGAAAAGGGACTAGCGGGAGCAATGAGCAGTTCTTC | CASRKGTSGSNEQFF
TRBJ1-3 | TRBD1 | NA | TRBV5-6 | TGTGCCAGCAGCTTGTTGGGGGGACAGGGGCTAACTGGAAACACCATATATTTT | CASSLLGGQGLTGNTIYF
TRBJ2-5 | TRBD1 | once | TRBV6-5 | TGTGCCAGCAGTCAACCGACAGGGGCGGGAGAGACCCAGTACTTC | CASSQPTGAGETQYF
TRBJ2-1 | NA | NA | TRBV7-3 | TGTGCCAGCAGCTTAAATAGAAATGAGCAGTTCTTC | CASSLNRNEQFF
TRBJ1-4 | NA | NA | TRBV4-1 | TGCGCCAGCAGCCCATTTCGAAGCGGGAGGGAAAAACTGTTTTTT | CASSPFRSGREKLFF
TRBJ2-2 | TRBD2 | NA | TRBV19 | TGTGCCAGTAGTAGCCCAGGGCTAGCGGAAAACACCGGGGAGCTGTTTTTT | CASSSPGLAENTGELFF
TRBJ1-1 | NA | NA | TRBV6-1 | TGTGCCAGCAGTGAATATGGAAACGGCGGGGCTTTCTTT | CASSEYGNGGAFF
TRBJ1-1 | NA | few | TRBV5-1 | TGCGCCAGCAGCTCCCCCCCCCGGAGTGCGAACACTGAAGCTTTCTTT | CASSSPPRSANTEAFF
TRBJ1-1 | NA | NA | TRBV5-1 | TGCGCCAGCAGCCCACAGGGTTCGAACACTGAAGCTTTCTTT | CASSPQGSNTEAFF
TRBJ1-3 | TRBD1 | NA | TRBV7-9 | TGTGCCAGCAGGCGCCTACAGGGGGCAAAAGCTGGAAACACCATATATTTT | CASRRLQGAKAGNTIYF
TRBJ1-2 | TRBD1 | NA | TRBV9 | TGTGCCAGCAGCAGAAAACAGGGGAACGGCTACACCTTC | CASSRKQGNGYTF
TRBJ1-5 | NA | once | TRBV6-1 | TGTGCCAGCAGTGAAAGGGGTGGGGATGGGCAGCCCCAGCATTTT | CASSERGGDGQPQHF
TRBJ2-1 | NA | NA | TRBV4-1 | TGCGCCAGCAGCCAAGAAGAGCAGGTATACAATGAGCAGTTCTTC | CASSQEEQVYNEQFF
TRBJ2-2 | TRBD1 | NA | TRBV5-6 | TGTGCCAGCAGCTCCATCCGGGACAGGGACACCGGGGAGCTGTTTTTT | CASSSIRDRDTGELFF
TRBJ2-3 | TRBD2 | NA | TRBV19 | TGTGCCAGTAGTCCCGGGAGGGCCACAGATACGCAGTATTTT | CASSPGRATDTQYF
TRBJ2-1 | NA | NA | TRBV3-1/TRBV3-2 | TGTGCCAGCCAGAAAGAGCGAACTTACAATGAGCAGTTCTTC | CASQKERTYNEQFF
TRBJ2-1 | TRBD2 | once | TRBV9 | TGTGCCAGCAGCCCGAGCGGGGGCCAATACAATGAGCAGTTCTTC | CASSPSGGQYNEQFF
TRBJ2-2 | NA | once | TRBV5-5 | TGTGCCAGCAGCTTGGAGGGTTGGCAGAACACCGGGGAGCTGTTTTTT | CASSLEGWQNTGELFF
TRBJ1-1 | NA | NA | TRBV7-8 | TGTGCCAGCAGCTCGATAGGGGGGTTTAAGGACACTGAAGCTTTCTTT | CASSSIGGFKDTEAFF
TRBJ1-3 | NA | NA | TRBV4-2 | TGTGCCAGCAGCCAAGACTTCAGGGGTGTTGGAAACACCATATATTTT | CASSQDFRGVGNTIYF
TRBJ1-5 | TRBD1 | few | TRBV11-2 | TGTGCCAGCACCCCGACAGGGGGGAGCAATCAGCCCCAGCATTTT | CASTPTGGSNQPQHF
TRBJ2-2 | TRBD2 | NA | TRBV30 | TGTGCCTGGAGTGTTCGCCTCCGAGGGAGCGGGAAGACCGGGGAGCTGTTTTTT | CAWSVRLRGSGKTGELFF
TRBJ2-5 | NA | NA | TRBV2 | TGTGCCAGCAGTTTTTACGACTGGGAGACCCAGTACTTC | CASSFYDWETQYF
TRBJ2-3 | NA | NA | TRBV9 | TGTGCCAGCAGCGTAGTCGCCGGCGACACAGATACGCAGTATTTT | CASSVVAGDTDTQYF
TRBJ2-7 | TRBD1 | NA | TRBV6-5 | TGTGCCAGCAGTCATGGGACAGTTTACGAGCAGTACTTC | CASSHGTVYEQYF
TRBJ2-4 | TRBD1 | NA | TRBV23-1 | TGCGCCAGCAGTCAACGGCAACAGGGGTCTGGCATTCAGTACTTC | CASSQRQQGSGIQYF
TRBJ2-3 | TRBD1 | NA | TRBV19 | TGTGCCAGTAGTATTAGGGACAGGGACACAGATACGCAGTATTTT | CASSIRDRDTDTQYF
TRBJ2-1 | TRBD2 | NA | TRBV11-2 | TGTGCCAGCACCTTTGGGGGGGGAACCTACAATGAGCAGTTCTTC | CASTFGGGTYNEQFF
TRBJ2-5 | NA | NA | TRBV7-2 | TGTGCCAGCAATCGCGGACCACAAGAGACCCAGTACTTC | CASNRGPQETQYF
TRBJ1-6 | NA | NA | TRBV7-3 | TGTGCCAGCAGCTCACAGGGTTTCTACAATTCACCCCTCCACTTT | CASSSQGFYNSPLHF
TRBJ1-4 | NA | NA | TRBV7-9 | TGTGCCAGCAGCTTGTCCGGGACTGCCGAAAAACTGTTTTTT | CASSLSGTAEKLFF
TRBJ1-6 | NA | NA | TRBV4-3 | TGCGCCAGCAGCCAAGATATAGGGGGGCCCCGGAGTTATTCACCCCTCCACTTT | CASSQDIGGPRSYSPLHF